The 7 T cell receptor beta chains below all came from one sample that was sequenced in a study of blood T cell repertoires in COVID-19. TCRdb's table, derived via immunoSEQ multiplex PCR, lists solely in-frame clones and lacks some. Here the sample spans over 100,000 clones, about four fifths being singletons. Sequenced: peripheral blood. Receptor source: an older woman with acute or convalescent COVID-19.

Written as DNA, the CDR3 is TGCGCCAGCAGCCACAGGGAGGGCTACGAGCAGTACTTC. It specifies CASSHREGYEQYF. J is TRBJ2-7 and V is TRBV4-1, with 7 positions matching TRBD2. There are 13 residues in the CDR3. V shed 3 bases, J shed 3 bases, and the junction held 2 bases outside the gene matches. The V gene's germline CDR1 is MGHRA and CDR2 YSYEKL.

The V gene is TRBV4-1, the J gene TRBJ2-2, with a weak D call TRBD1 (5 bases). CDR1 MGHRA and CDR2 YSYEKL come from the germline V gene. The CDR3 is made up of 17 amino acids. Trimming pared 4 bases from V and 1 base from J, leaving 16 bases between. CDR3 loop: CASSPESYRGNTGELFF. Here the CDR3 DNA reads TGCGCCAGCAGCCCCGAATCGTATAGGGGGAACACCGGGGAGCTGTTTTTT.

The chain has TRBV7-9 and TRBJ2-1; no definite D call. The V end lost 4 bases, the J end lost 4 bases, and 11 bases lay between the germline ends. The CDR3 totals 14 residues. From germline, CDR1 is SEHNR and CDR2 FQNEAQ (reference sequence). CDR3 sequence reads: CASSSASRYNEQFF. CDR3 bases: TGTGCCAGCAGCTCTGCGTCGCGGTACAATGAGCAGTTCTTC.

V gene TRBV4-1 combines with J gene TRBJ1-2, with 8 positions matching TRBD1. Germline lookup yields CDR1 MGHRA and CDR2 YSYEKL. CDR3 length: 15 amino acids. V lost 1 base, J lost 6 bases, and 7 bases stayed unmatched. The CDR3 is CASSQGIQGEHGYTF. CDR3 coding DNA: TGCGCCAGCAGCCAAGGAATACAGGGGGAACATGGCTACACCTTC.

The rearrangement uses TRBV3-1 (or the pseudogene TRBV3-2) and TRBJ2-5; TRBD2 is a possible D gene (6 bases). The CDR3 spans 15 residues. Germline CDR1 and CDR2: LGHDT and YNNKEL (reference sequence). Between the trimmed V and J ends, which lost 5 bases and 1 base, there was a span of 14 bases. In DNA form, the CDR3 reads TGTGCCAGCAGCTTCGGGACTCTATCCCAAGAGACCCAGTACTTC. As protein: CASSFGTLSQETQYF.

The V and J genes are TRBV3-1 (or the pseudogene TRBV3-2) and TRBJ2-3, with 10 bases matching TRBD2. The germline V gene encodes CDR1 LGHDT and CDR2 YNNKEL (reference sequence). V lost 4 bases, J lost 2 bases, and 3 bases stayed unmatched. The CDR3 consists of 15 residues. This CDR3 is CASSPTSGYTDTQYF. CDR3 in DNA: TGTGCCAGCAGCCCGACTAGCGGGTACACAGATACGCAGTATTTT.

This clone was counted between two and nine times. The gene calls are TRBV12-5 and TRBJ2-1; D unresolved. This CDR3 contains 12 residues. Trimming shortened V by 6 bases and J by 7 bases, and 10 bases separated the two germline ends. Looked up from germline, CDR1 is LGHNT and CDR2 is FRNRAP. The CDR3 bases are TGTGCTAGTGGACCCTCTAGTAATGAGCAGTTCTTC. It is translated as CASGPSSNEQFF. The whole variable domain, filled in from reference TRBV12-5 and TRBJ2-1, reads DARVTQTPRHKVTEMGQEVTMRCQPILGHNTVFWYRQTMMQGLELLAYFRNRAPLDDSGMPKDRFSAEMPDATLATLKIQPSEPRDSAVYFCASGPSSNEQFFGPGTRLTVL.